These T cell receptor beta chains were read from a single sample in a study of CD8+ T cells in alopecia areata. Method: immunoSEQ multiplex PCR; TCRdb's copy keeps in-frame clones and lacks some. The sample has hundreds of thousands of clones, 67% seen once. This specimen consisted of CD4+ T cells sorted from blood, obtained at week 0. These receptors were obtained from a human donor with alopecia areata. Both conserved end residues are part of each CDR3. The D gene is left open where the match is weak. The size field is filled for only some rows; it gives once, few, many or a size class.

j_call d_call v_call clone_size cdr3_nt cdr3_aa
TRBJ2-3 - TRBV6-6 - TGTGCCAGCCGTTACGGGGTGGGGGATACGCAGTATTTT CASRYGVGDTQYF
TRBJ2-1 TRBD2 TRBV5-1 - TGCGCCAGCAGCCTAGCCGGGAGGAGATACAATGAGCAGTTCTTC CASSLAGRRYNEQFF
TRBJ2-3 - TRBV15 - TGTGCCACCAGCAGACAAGATACGCAGTATTTT CATSRQDTQYF
TRBJ2-2 TRBD1 TRBV10-1 few TGCGCCAGCAGTATGAACAGGGGGCTATTTAACACCGGGGAGCTGTTTTTT CASSMNRGLFNTGELFF
TRBJ2-3 - TRBV5-1 once TGCGCCAGCAGCTTGATGACTACAACAGATACGCAGTATTTT CASSLMTTTDTQYF
TRBJ1-5 - TRBV7-2 - TGTGCCAGCAGCCCGGATCATCAGCCCCAGCATTTT CASSPDHQPQHF
TRBJ2-2 TRBD2 TRBV4-2 few TGTGCCAGCAGCCTCGAAGGGAGCGGGGCGAACACCGGGGAGCTGTTTTTT CASSLEGSGANTGELFF
TRBJ1-2 TRBD1 TRBV30 once TGTGCCTGGAGACCGACCAGGGACAGGGGCTATGGCTACACCTTC CAWRPTRDRGYGYTF
TRBJ1-5 - TRBV9 - TGTGCCAGCAGCGTAGAGGGCTATCAGCCCCAGCATTTT CASSVEGYQPQHF
TRBJ2-1 - TRBV29-1 once TGCAGCGTTGAACCCCAGGAGCCCGGATTTGACGAGCAGTTCTTC CSVEPQEPGFDEQFF
TRBJ1-1 - TRBV29-1 once TGCAGCGTTGAAGATTGGTCCCAGGCGAACACTGAAGCTTTCTTT CSVEDWSQANTEAFF
TRBJ1-1 - TRBV7-3 - TGTGCCAGCAGCCCCAGCGGGGGCTTCACTGAAGCTTTCTTT CASSPSGGFTEAFF
TRBJ2-7 - TRBV11-2 once TGTGCCAGCAGCCCGGACACCTACGAGCAGTACTTC CASSPDTYEQYF
TRBJ1-2 - TRBV29-1 - TGCAGCGTCCTCGGACAGAACTATGGCTACACCTTC CSVLGQNYGYTF
TRBJ2-1 - TRBV15 - TGTGCCACCAGCAGAGAGTTGGCGTCTATAAGCTCCTACAATGAGCAGTTCTTC CATSRELASISSYNEQFF
TRBJ1-2 - TRBV5-6 - TGTGCCAGCAGCTTGGGCCAGGGGACCTATGGCTACACCTTC CASSLGQGTYGYTF
TRBJ2-5 - TRBV7-2 once TGTGCCAGCAGCTTAGCCGGGGAGACCCAGTACTTC CASSLAGETQYF
TRBJ1-2 - TRBV28 - TGTGCCAGCAGTTCATACGAAGGCTACACCTTC CASSSYEGYTF
TRBJ1-1 - TRBV9 once TGTGCCAGCAGCGTCGGTTCGTCGGGGGCGAGGACTGAAGCTTTCTTT CASSVGSSGARTEAFF
TRBJ2-3 TRBD1 TRBV5-1 - TGCGCCAGCAGCTTGGGACAGGGGCCAGATACGCAGTATTTT CASSLGQGPDTQYF
TRBJ2-5 - TRBV27 - TGTGCCAGCAGTTTTGATGGGCAGTTCCAAGAGACCCAGTACTTC CASSFDGQFQETQYF
TRBJ2-3 - TRBV29-1 few TGCAGCCAGGAATCGGCAGATACGCAGTATTTT CSQESADTQYF
TRBJ2-1 - TRBV29-1 - TGCAGCGTTGTCAGGGGTCTTACTGAGCAGTTCTTC CSVVRGLTEQFF
TRBJ1-6 - TRBV5-6 - TGTGCCAGCAGCCCAAACCCAGGCGCGGGTTCACCCCTCCACTTT CASSPNPGAGSPLHF
TRBJ1-2 - TRBV29-1 few TGCAGCGTATGGGACAACCGCTACTATGGCTACACCTTC CSVWDNRYYGYTF
TRBJ2-1 TRBD1 TRBV27 - TGTGCCAGCAGACCAGGACAGGGCTGGCCGAATGAGCAGTTCTTC CASRPGQGWPNEQFF
TRBJ2-5 - TRBV20-1 - TGCCCGGGGGCTAGCAGAGAGACCCAGTACTTC CPGASRETQYF
TRBJ2-2 TRBD2 TRBV30 - TGTGCCGGTGGGTTCGGGAGGGGATGGACCGGGGAGCTGTTTTTT CAGGFGRGWTGELFF
TRBJ1-2 TRBD1 TRBV9 - TGTGCCAGCAGCCCCACGCAGGGACAGGTTACCGGCTACACCTTC CASSPTQGQVTGYTF
TRBJ1-1 - TRBV7-8 - TGTGCCAGCAGCTCGCAACACGGGGAGGACACTGAAGCTTTCTTT CASSSQHGEDTEAFF
TRBJ1-6 - TRBV25-1 - TGTGCCAGCAGCGGGGCTTTGTCACCCCTCCACTTT CASSGALSPLHF
TRBJ2-1 - TRBV5-1 few TGCGCCAGCAGCGTCACGGGGACACTATACAATGAGCAGTTCTTC CASSVTGTLYNEQFF
TRBJ2-5 - TRBV18 few TGTGCCAGCTCAGCCGGGACCCGCCAAGAGACCCAGTACTTC CASSAGTRQETQYF
TRBJ2-3 - TRBV9 few TGTGCCAGCAGCGTAGCTTTGACAGATACGCAGTATTTT CASSVALTDTQYF
TRBJ1-5 - TRBV30 few TGTGCCTGGAGTTCCCGTTACAATCAGCCCCAGCATTTT CAWSSRYNQPQHF
TRBJ1-1 - TRBV4-2 - TGTGCCAGCAGCCAAGAGTTTGACGGGACTGAAGCTTTCTTT CASSQEFDGTEAFF
TRBJ1-1 - TRBV5-6 few TGTGCCAGCAGCAACCCATTCCGGTACGCTGAAGCTTTCTTT CASSNPFRYAEAFF
TRBJ2-3 - TRBV6-5 - TGTGCCAGCAGTTACTTCGGAGAACCCACAGATACGCAGTATTTT CASSYFGEPTDTQYF
TRBJ1-1 - TRBV29-1 - TGCAGCGCCGGATTGACAGGGAACACTGAAGCTTTCTTT CSAGLTGNTEAFF
TRBJ1-1 - TRBV25-1 - TGTGCCAGCAGGCCACAGGGTCGGGGCACTGAAGCTTTCTTT CASRPQGRGTEAFF
TRBJ2-3 - TRBV5-4 - TGTGCCAGCAGTACAACTAGCACAGATACGCAGTATTTT CASSTTSTDTQYF
TRBJ1-2 TRBD1 TRBV7-2 - TGTGCCAGCAGCTATACAGGGGCGACACACTATGGCTACACCTTC CASSYTGATHYGYTF
TRBJ1-2 - TRBV19 few TGTGCCAGTAGTATTCGGGGGTATGGCTACACCTTC CASSIRGYGYTF
TRBJ2-2 - TRBV4-3 - TGCGCCAGCAGCATCCGACTAGGGGGTTTTGATGGCGGGGAGCTGTTTTTT CASSIRLGGFDGGELFF
TRBJ1-2 - TRBV6-5 once TGTGCCAGCAGGACGGCGAATTCCTATGGCTACACCTTC CASRTANSYGYTF
TRBJ2-5 TRBD1 TRBV18 - TGTGCCAGCTCACCACTGGGACAGCCGCAAGAGACCCAGTACTTC CASSPLGQPQETQYF
TRBJ1-6 - TRBV30 - TGTGCCTGGAGTCTAAGCGGGAGCAATTCACCCCTCCACTTT CAWSLSGSNSPLHF